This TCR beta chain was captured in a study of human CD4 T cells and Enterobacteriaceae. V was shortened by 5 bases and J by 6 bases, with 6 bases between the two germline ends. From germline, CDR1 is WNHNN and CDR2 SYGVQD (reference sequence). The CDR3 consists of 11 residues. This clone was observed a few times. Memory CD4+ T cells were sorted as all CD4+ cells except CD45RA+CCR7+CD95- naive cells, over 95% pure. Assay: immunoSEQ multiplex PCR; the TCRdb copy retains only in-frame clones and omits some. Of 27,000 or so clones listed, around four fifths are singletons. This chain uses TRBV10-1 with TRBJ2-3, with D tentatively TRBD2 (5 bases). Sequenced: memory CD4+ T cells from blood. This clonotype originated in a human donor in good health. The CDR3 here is CASSQRDTQYF. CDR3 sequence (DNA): TGCGCCAGCAGTCAGCGGGATACGCAGTATTTT.